This TCR beta chain originates from a study of tumor-infiltrating lymphocytes in primary liver carcinoma. Study-level background: Productive TCRbeta read counts per sample ran from roughly 3.7 to 6.8 million and were similar across tissue types. Study results and limitations: Relative to blood, tumors carried a significantly larger fraction of the repertoire in their top 250 clones (p = 0.039). Only about 7-24% of top clones occurred in every one of the five tumor regions.

In regard to this clonotype: Its target is not known.

Both RNA and DNA were isolated together from approximately 20-30 mg of bulk tissue that had not been sorted. CDR1 is SGHDT, CDR2 YYEEEE, per germline. With V trimmed by 7 bases and J by 3 bases, 11 bases remained unmatched. The CDR3 length is 15 residues. From about 490 ng of total RNA, TCR beta-specific cDNA was reverse-transcribed using a constant-region primer. Three nested multiplex PCR rounds, a slightly modified ARM-PCR method, built the TCR beta libraries. It was with TRBV1-TRBV30 forward primers and a C-beta reverse primer that the first two PCR rounds were run, at 10 to 11 cycles each. TCRdb processed the multiplex PCR reads anew with MiXCR; each CDR3 protein has one entry. The table has more than 90,000 distinct CDR3 sequences, about 70% seen once; the top ten hold 12%.

This TCR derives from a woman in her sixties with primary liver carcinoma and hepatitis B virus infection. Material: liver tumor tissue from sampling region 2. The subset was: tumor region T2, inferior pole. The genes are TRBV5-6 and TRBJ2-3; the match to TRBD1 covers 7 bases. CDR3 in amino acids: CASSSKGGHTDTQYF. The CDR3 coding sequence is TGTGCCAGCTCCTCGAAAGGGGGCCATACAGATACGCAGTATTTT.